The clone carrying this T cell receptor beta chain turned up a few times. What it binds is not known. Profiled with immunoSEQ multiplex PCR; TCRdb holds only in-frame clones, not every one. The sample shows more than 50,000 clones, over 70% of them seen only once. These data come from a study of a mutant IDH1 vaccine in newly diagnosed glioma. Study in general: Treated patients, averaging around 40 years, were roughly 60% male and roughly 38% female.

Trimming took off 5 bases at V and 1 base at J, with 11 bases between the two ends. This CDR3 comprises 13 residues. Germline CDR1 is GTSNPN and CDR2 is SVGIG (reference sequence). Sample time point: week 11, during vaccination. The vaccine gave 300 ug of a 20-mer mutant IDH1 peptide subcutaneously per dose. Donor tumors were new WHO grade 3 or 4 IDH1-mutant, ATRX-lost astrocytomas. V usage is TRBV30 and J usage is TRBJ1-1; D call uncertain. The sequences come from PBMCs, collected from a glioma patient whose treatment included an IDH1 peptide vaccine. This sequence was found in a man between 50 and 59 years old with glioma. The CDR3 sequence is CAWGPLTNTEAFF. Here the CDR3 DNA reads TGTGCCTGGGGGCCTCTCACGAACACTGAAGCTTTCTTT.